The clone carrying this T cell receptor beta chain was recorded at least ten times. The antigen is undetermined. RNA served as the template for amplifying TCR beta CDR3 regions. HTBI primers served in a first-round RT-PCR, which a second-round multiplex PCR followed. TCRdb analysed the multiplex PCR reads with MiXCR anew, one entry per CDR3 protein. The table includes some 520,000 distinct CDR3 sequences, roughly an eighth detected once. The sample is drawn from a study of Graves' ophthalmopathy and Graves' hyperthyroidism. General observations from the study: Detection in blood was also observed for most expanded thyroid clonotypes above 0.001 frequency.

V lost 5 bases and J 1 base, leaving 12 bases between the germline ends. This CDR3 has 15 residues. The germline CDR1 and CDR2 sequences are MDHEN and SYDVKM. Other autoimmune disease, uncontrolled infection, pregnancy and lactation led to exclusion. The source of this sequence is a woman under 40 with Graves' ophthalmopathy. This chain links TRBV28 with TRBJ1-5; TRBD1 is a possible D gene (6 bases). The sample comprised blood. CDR3 in DNA: TGTGCCAGCAGTATGCGGGGGCGAAGCAATCAGCCCCAGCATTTT. Translated: CASSMRGRSNQPQHF.